This entry describes one TCR beta chain. V shed 0 bases and J shed 4 bases, with 3 bases lying between them. Germline V gene data show CDR1 as LNHNV and CDR2 as YYDKDF (reference sequence). This CDR3 spans 12 amino acids. The sample originates from a study of cytomegalovirus exposure and HLA in healthy donors. It was with 60 Vbeta and 13 Jbeta primers that the PCR ran. The assay was immunoSEQ multiplex PCR, and TCRdb's table has in-frame clones only and misses some. The table has about 160,000 clones, roughly 70% seen once. The chain links TRBV15 to TRBJ1-2, with unresolved D. Material for sequencing was PBMCs. This receptor was identified in a woman aged 45-60 years in good health and CMV-seropositive. The CDR3 DNA reads TGTGCCACCAGCAGAGAGGCCTATGGCTACACCTTC. It encodes CATSREAYGYTF.